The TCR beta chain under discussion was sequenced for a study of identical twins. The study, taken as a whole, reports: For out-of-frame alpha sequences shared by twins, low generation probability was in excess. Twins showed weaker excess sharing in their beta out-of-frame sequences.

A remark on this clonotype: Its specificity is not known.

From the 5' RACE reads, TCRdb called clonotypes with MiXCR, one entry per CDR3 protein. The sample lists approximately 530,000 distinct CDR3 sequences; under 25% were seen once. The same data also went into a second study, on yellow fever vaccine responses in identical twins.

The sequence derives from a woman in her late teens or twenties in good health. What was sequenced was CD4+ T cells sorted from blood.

The CDR3 protein is CASILGLAGGNTGELFF. CDR3 in DNA: TGTGCCAGCATCCTCGGACTAGCGGGAGGTAACACCGGGGAGCTGTTTTTT. J is TRBJ2-2 and V is TRBV2; 14 nucleotides match TRBD2. The germline CDR1 and CDR2 sequences are SNHLY and FYNNEI. Germline trimming cut 7 bases from V and 2 bases from J; bases unmatched to any gene: 6. This CDR3 spans 17 amino acids.